The clone carrying this T cell receptor beta chain has a count of ten or more. Its antigen is currently unknown. The source of the sample is a study of human T cells and chemical hapten exposure. Findings and limits, study-wide: After DPC sensitization, TCRs above 1 in 1000 frequency showed no change. Large CDR3 similarity clusters arose significantly more often from expanded TCRs than from controls.

Unique molecular identifiers were attached to individual cDNA molecules during library preparation. Per the original methods: Sample TCR counts, which ranged from roughly 20,000 to 750,000, had a median of 95,638. TCRdb recomputed calls from the RACE reads with MiXCR, one row per CDR3 protein. These V and J calls originate from TCRdb's pipeline instead of the authors' own analysis. This table holds tens of thousands of distinct CDR3 sequences, 7.6% found once. This CDR3 has 16 residues. V dropped 1 base and J dropped 3 bases, with 18 bases sitting between them. CDR1 is DFQATT, CDR2 SNEGSKA, per germline (reference sequence). This sample's time point: pre-sensitization, week 0. As to treatment: therapeutic diphenylcyclopropenone sensitization with weekly scalp DPC.

This receptor was identified in a woman aged 45-65 years with alopecia areata. Some clones in this sample may be carry-over from other donors' samples. This specimen was whole blood, taken in connection with sensitization to the hapten diphenylcyclopropenone (DPC). The rearrangement links TRBV20-1 to TRBJ2-5; D perhaps matches TRBD2 (6 bases). The CDR3 sequence is CSARGISGVKKETQYF. The CDR3 DNA follows: TGCAGTGCTAGAGGAATTTCGGGAGTCAAAAAAGAGACCCAGTACTTC.